This T cell receptor (beta chain) is from a study of blood T cell repertoires in COVID-19. In the authors' workflow: Estimation of nucleated cell counts was performed using reference gene primer amplification. Produced via immunoSEQ multiplex PCR; TCRdb's table is partial and in-frame only. Clone size and V and J calls were adopted from that table, with D and trimming inferred from the DNA. The table lists 90,000 to 110,000 clones, roughly 84% of them singletons. V was cut by 5 bases and J by 3 bases, with 19 bases left in between. The CDR3 extends over 16 amino acids. Germline V gene sequence: CDR1 LGHNA, CDR2 YNFKEQ.

The chain combines TRBV4-2 with TRBJ1-2, with D maybe TRBD1 (6 bases). The clonotype originates from a woman older than 75 with active or convalescent COVID-19. The material sequenced was peripheral blood. CDR3 DNA sequence: TGTGCCAGCAGCTCTGGGGGCCAGGGTTCGGACTATGGCTACACCTTC. Protein: CASSSGGQGSDYGYTF.